This T cell receptor beta chain originates from a study of T cells after yellow fever vaccination. Turning to the study itself: In the case of low-cell-number fractions, SMART-Seq v4 Ultra Low Input was used for preparation. General observations from the study: In post-booster samples, most primary-vaccination clones reappeared (under 98% CD4, approximately 91% CD8). Relatively few clonotypes were ones that appeared in both CD4 and CD8 compartments.

The TCR cDNA carried a universal primer site and UMIs from 5'RACE template switching. TCRdb fed the 5' RACE reads into MiXCR, producing one record per CDR3 protein. In the table there are 300,000 to 400,000 distinct CDR3 sequences, 8.7% of which are singletons. In this sample, this clonotype turned up a few times. What it recognizes is unknown. The CDR3 is 12 amino acids. The V and J ends lost 11 bases and 4 bases respectively, with 11 bases between them. This TCR came from a man younger than 30 who received the YFV17D yellow fever vaccine. The chain couples TRBV12-3 or TRBV12-4 to TRBJ2-2, with D perhaps matching TRBD2 (5 bases). Specimen: PBMCs, collected on the day of the first yellow fever vaccination. DNA of the CDR3: TGTGCCGATCTAGCTGCCACCGGGGAGCTGTTTTTT. Translating gives CADLAATGELFF.